The 23 T cell receptor beta chains in this list originate from one sample, sequenced in a study of T cells after yellow fever vaccination. TCRdb re-called the 5' RACE reads with MiXCR, one entry per CDR3 protein. The sample carries under 95,000 distinct CDR3 sequences, around 7% recorded once. The starting material was CD8+ T cells sorted from PBMCs, obtained roughly 10 days after the first yellow fever vaccination. These receptors all come from a man in his late teens or twenties who received the YFV17D yellow fever vaccine.

This clonotype was counted many times. This chain links TRBV7-9 with TRBJ1-1; D gene uncertain. Germline lookup yields CDR1 SEHNR and CDR2 FQNEAQ (reference sequence). V dropped 2 bases and J dropped 5 bases, with 0 bases sitting between them. The CDR3 runs 10 residues. The DNA for the CDR3 is TGTGCCAGCAGCTTAACTGAAGCTTTCTTT. It translates to CASSLTEAFF.

This clonotype was detected many times. The chain couples TRBV12-3 or TRBV12-4 to TRBJ2-1; D ambiguous. CDR3 length: 16 amino acids. V dropped 1 base and J dropped 3 bases, with 13 bases sitting between them. The CDR3 sequence: CASSLGDSISYNEQFF. For the CDR3, the DNA is TGTGCCAGCAGTTTAGGCGATTCTATTAGCTACAATGAGCAGTTCTTC.

This rearrangement joins TRBV7-9 to TRBJ2-2; D assignment may be TRBD1 or TRBD2 (5 bases each). Germline V lookup: CDR1 SEHNR, CDR2 FQNEAQ (reference sequence). V lost 8 bases and J 3 bases, leaving 22 bases between the germline ends. The CDR3 is made up of 17 amino acids. The CDR3 protein is CASFPRHRDRDTGELFF. The CDR3 region has the DNA TGTGCCAGCTTCCCAAGACACCGGGACCGAGACACCGGGGAGCTGTTTTTT.

This clonotype has a handful of counts. The rearrangement uses TRBV23-1 and TRBJ2-7, with a tentative D call TRBD2 (6 bases). TRBV23-1 is sorted into the ORF group, with uncertain function. Trimming shortened V by 8 bases and J by 2 bases, and 7 bases separated the two germline ends. The CDR3 has 11 amino acids. CDR3 sequence (DNA): TGCGCCAGCCGGGGGACCTACGAGCAGTACTTC. It specifies CASRGTYEQYF.

This clonotype came up many times. The rearrangement links TRBV4-1 to TRBJ2-5; TRBD2 matches at 8 bases. Germline assignment: CDR1 MGHRA and CDR2 YSYEKL. V was clipped by 0 bases and J by 2 bases; unmatched bases: 8. The CDR3 is made up of 17 amino acids. The CDR3 DNA reads as TGCGCCAGCAGCCAAGATACGGGGGGGAGGGATCAAGAGACCCAGTACTTC. Its translation is CASSQDTGGRDQETQYF.

This clonotype showed up many times. The J gene is TRBJ1-2, the V gene TRBV27; D possibly corresponds to TRBD1 (6 bases). V shed 5 bases and J shed 8 bases, with 18 bases lying between them. The CDR3 covers 14 residues. Germline CDR1 MNHEY, CDR2 SMNVEV (reference sequence). The CDR3 bases are TGTGCCAGCAGTCCCCGTGGAGGGGGGGACGGCTACACCTTC. This translates into CASSPRGGGDGYTF.

This clonotype was observed many times. J is TRBJ2-1 and V is TRBV7-6, with D perhaps given as TRBD1 or TRBD2 (5 bases each). Trimming removed 6 bases at V and 5 bases at J, with 11 bases between. This CDR3 is built from 13 residues. Germline assignment: CDR1 SGHVS and CDR2 FNYEAQ. CDR3 DNA: TGTGCCAGCAGTGGGGACGGAAACAATGAGCAGTTCTTC. Translation gives CASSGDGNNEQFF.

This clonotype came up many times. This CDR3 is CASSYAGAYGYTF. For the CDR3, the DNA is TGTGCCAGCAGTTACGCGGGGGCCTATGGCTACACCTTC. The chain couples TRBV6-5 to TRBJ1-2; D may be TRBD1 (6 bases). This CDR3 comprises 13 residues. Germline V gene sequence: CDR1 MNHEY, CDR2 SVGAGI. V was trimmed by 2 bases and J by 4 bases, leaving 8 bases between them.

At least ten counts were recorded for this clonotype. The gene calls are TRBV5-1 and TRBJ1-2; 9 bases agree with TRBD1. Germline CDR1 is SGHRS and CDR2 is YFSETQ. Germline trimming cut 5 bases from V and 6 bases from J; bases unmatched to any gene: 8. The CDR3 sequence is 14 residues long. CDR3 in amino acids: CASRSGQGNDGYTF. CDR3 coding DNA: TGCGCCAGCAGATCAGGACAGGGGAACGATGGCTACACCTTC.

This clonotype was seen repeatedly, ten times or more. V is TRBV12-3 or TRBV12-4 and J is TRBJ2-5, with 8 bases that match TRBD2. Trimming removed 6 bases from V and 3 bases from J; junction bases left unmatched: 6. The length of the CDR3 is 14 residues. Here the CDR3 DNA reads TGTGCCAGCAGCCCGGGACTAGTCGAAGAGACCCAGTACTTC. Its translation: CASSPGLVEETQYF.

V gene TRBV9 combines with J gene TRBJ2-1, with D hard to call. This CDR3 is built from 15 residues. V lost 0 bases to trimming and J lost 0 bases, with 7 bases between them. CDR1 is SGDLS and CDR2 is YYNGEE in the germline V gene. For the CDR3, the DNA is TGTGCCAGCAGCGTAGATACAGACTCCTACAATGAGCAGTTCTTC. Amino acids: CASSVDTDSYNEQFF.

Only one count was recorded for this clonotype. A much larger clonotype is one base distant, so this may be a read error. This chain uses TRBV14 with TRBJ2-3; TRBD2 is a possible D gene (6 bases). Germline V gene lookup returns CDR1 SGHDN and CDR2 FVKESK. The CDR3 is 15 residues long. The V gene lost 6 bases and the J gene lost 2 bases, with 15 bases spanning the gap. The DNA of the CDR3 is TGTGCCAGCAGGCGACATAGCGGCTACACAGATACGCAGTATTTT. Its protein product is CASRRHSGYTDTQYF.

The chain recombines TRBV5-1 with TRBJ1-3; D call uncertain. V shed 5 bases and J shed 0 bases, with 21 bases lying between them. Germline V lookup: CDR1 SGHRS, CDR2 YFSETQ. This CDR3 has 18 residues. Here the CDR3 reads CASRGRDESFGSGNTIYF. The CDR3 bases are TGCGCCAGCAGGGGCCGAGACGAGTCCTTCGGCTCTGGAAACACCATATATTTT.

This clonotype has just a few counts. The V and J genes are TRBV21-1 and TRBJ2-7. TRBV21-1 is reported as a pseudogene. This CDR3 is 14 amino acids long. CDR3 nucleotides: TGTGCCAGCAGCCCCAGGTCGGGGAACTACGAGCAGTACGTC. Translation gives CASSPRSGNYEQYV.

This clonotype was seen more than once but under ten times. In DNA form, the CDR3 reads TGTGCCACCAAGGCAACAGGACGACCTTACGAGCAGTACTTC. Encoded protein: CATKATGRPYEQYF. The V call is TRBV28, the J call TRBJ2-7; D perhaps matches TRBD1 (5 bases). CDR1 is MDHEN, CDR2 SYDVKM, per germline. CDR3 length: 14 amino acids. Trimming shortened V by 10 bases and J by 4 bases, and 20 bases separated the two germline ends.

This clonotype showed up many times. The V call is TRBV12-3 or TRBV12-4, the J call TRBJ1-5; no firm D call. V lost 3 bases and J 4 bases, leaving 7 bases between the germline ends. CDR3 length: 13 amino acids. The CDR3 DNA is TGTGCCAGCAGTTTCCCGGGGAATCAGCCCCAGCATTTT. Protein product: CASSFPGNQPQHF.

The chain recombines TRBV7-8 with TRBJ2-3; D might be TRBD2 (6 bases). CDR1 SGHVS and CDR2 FQNEAQ come from the germline V gene. The V end was cut by 4 bases, the J end by 1 base, with 12 bases between. The CDR3 is 15 residues long. The CDR3 DNA reads TGTGCCAGCAGCTACACTAGCCGGCGCACAGATACGCAGTATTTT. It yields the protein CASSYTSRRTDTQYF.

This clonotype was counted between two and nine times. The genes are TRBV29-1 and TRBJ2-2; D ambiguous. The V gene lost 2 bases and the J gene lost 6 bases, with 7 bases spanning the gap. Germline V lookup: CDR1 SQVTM, CDR2 ANQGSEA. The CDR3 spans 12 residues. In nucleotides, the CDR3 is TGCAGCGTTGAAAGTTGGGCCGGGGAGCTGTTTTTT. Amino acids: CSVESWAGELFF.

The chain joins TRBV6-2 or TRBV6-3 to TRBJ1-4, with no clear D. Germline lookup yields CDR1 MNHEY and CDR2 SVGEGT. This CDR3 contains 10 residues. The V end lost 8 bases, the J end lost 10 bases, and 8 bases lay between the germline ends. The CDR3 reads CASGHGKLFF. The CDR3 nucleotides read TGTGCCAGCGGCCATGGAAAACTGTTTTTT.

The rearrangement uses TRBV6-5 and TRBJ2-1; TRBD2 agrees at 8 bases. The CDR3 length is 15 residues. Trimming at V came to 4 bases and at J to 0 bases, leaving 2 bases not matched to a gene. Looked up from germline, CDR1 is MNHEY and CDR2 is SVGAGI. The CDR3 sequence is CASSSLAGSYNEQFF. The CDR3 DNA sequence: TGTGCCAGCAGTTCCCTAGCGGGCTCCTACAATGAGCAGTTCTTC.

This clonotype occurred a few times. The chain links TRBV7-2 to TRBJ2-7, with 7 nucleotides matching TRBD1. The ends lost 5 bases at V and 1 base at J; junction bases unmatched: 2. This CDR3 region has 13 residues. Germline lookup yields CDR1 SGHTA and CDR2 FQGNSA. CDR3 amino acids: CASSRTGSYEQYV. In nucleotides, the CDR3 is TGTGCCAGCAGCCGGACAGGTTCCTACGAGCAGTACGTC.

The chain combines TRBV7-2 with TRBJ2-1; D gene ambiguous. CDR3 length: 11 amino acids. Trimming removed 4 bases at V and 11 bases at J, with 9 bases between. Germline V gene sequence: CDR1 SGHTA, CDR2 FQGNSA. The chain's CDR3 is CASSSVAQQFF. The CDR3 bases are TGTGCCAGCAGCTCGGTGGCACAGCAGTTCTTC.

This clonotype was observed a handful of times. The CDR3 region is CATAGRGDKETQYF. The CDR3 coding sequence is TGTGCCACCGCCGGGCGGGGAGATAAAGAGACCCAGTACTTC. The chain carries TRBV5-4 and TRBJ2-5; a weak D match, TRBD2 (6 bases). Germline V gene lookup returns CDR1 SGHNT and CDR2 YYREEE (reference sequence). The CDR3 loop spans 14 amino acids. Trimming took 9 bases from V and 3 from J, leaving 18 bases between them.